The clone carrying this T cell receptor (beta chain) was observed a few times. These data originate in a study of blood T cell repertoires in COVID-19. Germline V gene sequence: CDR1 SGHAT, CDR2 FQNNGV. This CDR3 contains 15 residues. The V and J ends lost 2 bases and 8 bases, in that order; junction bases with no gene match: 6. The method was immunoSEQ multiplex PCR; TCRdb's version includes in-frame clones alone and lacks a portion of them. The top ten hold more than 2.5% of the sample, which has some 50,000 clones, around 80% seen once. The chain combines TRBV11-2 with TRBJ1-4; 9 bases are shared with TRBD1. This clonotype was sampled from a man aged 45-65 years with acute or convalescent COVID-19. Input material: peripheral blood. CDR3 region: CASSLQTGGIEKLFF. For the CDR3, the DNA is TGTGCCAGCAGCTTACAGACAGGGGGGATAGAAAAACTGTTTTTT.